The entry below gives a single T cell receptor beta chain sequence along with its context. Antigen unknown. PCR was performed a second time for about 7 to 11 cycles using a sample-barcoded 5' primer and a J-beta primer mix. MiXCR was run by TCRdb on the 5' RACE reads, yielding one entry per CDR3 protein. The data contain approximately 1,700,000 distinct CDR3 sequences, more than 35% of them seen just once; the ten biggest clones take up around 23%. The record originates from a study of blood T cells in healthy people across ages. The CDR3 spans 13 residues. Germline CDR1 is SGHTA and CDR2 is FQGNSA. The ends lost 4 bases at V and 7 bases at J; junction bases unmatched: 6. Study-wide results and caveats: The unsorted PBMCs prevented any conclusive comparison of naive versus antigen-experienced cells. Roughly linearly, TCR beta diversity per million T cells fell as age increased.

V and J are TRBV7-2 and TRBJ2-5; 7 bases are a match to TRBD1. The TCR was taken from a human donor in good health. The specimen sequenced was blood. CDR3 amino acids: CASSSDRSGTQYF. In DNA, the CDR3 is TGTGCCAGCAGCTCGGACAGGTCGGGGACCCAGTACTTC.